These 14 T cell receptor beta chains came from one sample sequenced in a study of T-cell reconstitution after alpha-beta-depleted transplantation in children. Unique molecular identifiers were used in preparing the TCRbeta library. MiXCR, run by TCRdb on the PCR reads, gives a single entry per CDR3 protein. Among tens of thousands of distinct CDR3 sequences listed, 15% to 18% were seen once. The material sequenced was PBMCs, mostly from graft donor cells, taken 180 days after TCRalphabeta/CD19-depleted stem cell transplant. The receptors here all came from a male patient aged 2 to 9 who had a stem cell transplant for acute lymphoblastic leukemia, so the T cells may come from the graft donor.

The J gene is TRBJ2-5, the V gene TRBV28; D perhaps matches TRBD2 (5 bases). The germline CDR1 and CDR2 sequences are MDHEN and SYDVKM. The CDR3 is 15 residues long. V lost 5 bases to trimming and J lost 2 bases, with 15 bases between them. The CDR3 here is CASSPIQRLQETQYF. The DNA for the CDR3 is TGTGCCAGCAGTCCTATCCAGCGGCTACAAGAGACCCAGTACTTC.

This clonotype was seen more than once but under ten times. Here the CDR3 reads CASSSPGTAKNIQYF. As DNA, the CDR3 is TGTGCCAGCAGTTCTCCAGGGACAGCGAAAAACATTCAGTACTTC. The chain recombines TRBV27 with TRBJ2-4; 7 bases align to TRBD1. The CDR3 has 15 residues. Germline CDR1 reads MNHEY; CDR2 reads SMNVEV (reference sequence). The V and J ends lost 4 bases and 4 bases, in that order; junction bases with no gene match: 7.

This clonotype has ten or more counts. This chain connects TRBV7-9 to TRBJ1-6; no definite D call. Per germline, CDR1 SEHNR and CDR2 FQNEAQ (reference sequence). The CDR3 loop spans 16 amino acids. V gave up 10 bases and J gave up 0 bases, with 16 bases separating them. For the CDR3, the DNA is TGTGCCACAGCCGGTCCGTTGCGCTCCTATAATTCACCCCTCCACTTT. Translation: CATAGPLRSYNSPLHF.

This clonotype was seen just once. This chain links TRBV29-1 with TRBJ2-1, with D unresolved. The CDR3 sequence is 17 residues long. Germline V gives CDR1 SQVTM, CDR2 ANQGSEA. Trimming shortened V by 3 bases and J by 1 base, and 19 bases separated the two germline ends. The CDR3 DNA sequence: TGCAGCGTTGACTCCGGCAGGAATTTTTGGTCCTACAATGAGCAGTTCTTC. Its protein product is CSVDSGRNFWSYNEQFF.

This sequence joins TRBV10-3 and TRBJ2-7; 8 bases align to TRBD1. CDR1 is ENHRY and CDR2 is SYGVKD in the germline V gene. The trim removed 6 bases at V and 6 bases at J, leaving 4 bases unmatched. The CDR3 contains 12 residues. The CDR3 here is CAIRRTGGEQYF. Here the CDR3 DNA reads TGTGCCATCAGGAGAACAGGGGGCGAGCAGTACTTC.

This clonotype is categorized as medium-sized. The J gene is TRBJ1-6, the V gene TRBV27; 7 bases line up with TRBD1. V gave up 6 bases and J gave up 4 bases; unmatched junction bases: 9. The germline V gene has CDR1 MNHEY and CDR2 SMNVEV (reference sequence). The CDR3 sequence is 16 residues long. The CDR3 bases are TGTGCCAGCAGGAGTGACAGGGCATCTTATAATTCACCCCTCCACTTT. Protein: CASRSDRASYNSPLHF.

There are a few counts of this clonotype. This chain connects TRBV28 to TRBJ2-7, with D unclear. The ends were cut back, 3 bases at V and 0 bases at J, with 9 bases in the middle. Looked up from germline, CDR1 is MDHEN and CDR2 is SYDVKM. The CDR3 length is 14 residues. CDR3 residues: CASSFISTSYEQYF. The CDR3 DNA is TGTGCCAGCAGTTTCATCAGCACCTCCTACGAGCAGTACTTC. Filled out from reference TRBV28 and TRBJ2-7, the complete variable domain reads DVKVTQSSRYLVKRTGEKVFLECVQDMDHENMFWYRQDPGLGLRLIYFSYDVKMKEKGDIPEGYSVSREKKERFSLILESASTNQTSMYLCASSFISTSYEQYFGPGTRLTVT.

The rearrangement uses TRBV18 and TRBJ2-3, with a weak D call TRBD2 (5 bases). This CDR3 is 18 amino acids long. Trimming removed 0 bases from V and 3 bases from J, with 19 bases in between. Germline CDR1 and CDR2: KGHSH and LQKENI. Here the CDR3 DNA reads TGTGCCAGCTCACCACCCCGGGGTGGAGGCACGTCAACAGATACGCAGTATTTT. This encodes CASSPPRGGGTSTDTQYF.

This clonotype has a count of ten or more. The V gene is TRBV27, the J gene TRBJ2-2; D is perhaps TRBD1 (5 bases). V was pared by 4 bases and J by 6 bases, with 21 bases between. Germline V lookup: CDR1 MNHEY, CDR2 SMNVEV (reference sequence). The CDR3 is 17 residues long. The CDR3: CASSSFRQLLGAGELFF. CDR3 DNA sequence: TGTGCCAGCAGTTCCTTTCGACAGCTTCTAGGGGCCGGGGAGCTGTTTTTT.

This clonotype was detected only a few times. The V gene is TRBV10-3, the J gene TRBJ1-1; D is unclear. The V gene lost 10 bases and the J gene lost 1 base, with 13 bases spanning the gap. The CDR3 runs 13 residues. CDR1 ENHRY and CDR2 SYGVKD come from the germline V gene. The CDR3 DNA reads TGTGCCACCGGACGGGATCAGAACACTGAAGCTTTCTTT. This codes for CATGRDQNTEAFF.

This clonotype was counted many times. V gene TRBV24-1 combines with J gene TRBJ2-1; D call uncertain. The V end lost 5 bases, the J end lost 7 bases, and 5 bases lay between the germline ends. Germline CDR1 KGHDR, CDR2 SFDVKD. This CDR3 comprises 11 residues. The CDR3, as DNA: TGTGCCACCAGTGGGCGAAATGAGCAGTTCTTC. This encodes CATSGRNEQFF.

The chain recombines TRBV30 with TRBJ2-2, with D perhaps TRBD1 or TRBD2 (6 bases each). The germline V and J ends were trimmed by 5 bases and 2 bases, with 15 bases remaining between them. Germline V gives CDR1 GTSNPN, CDR2 SVGIG (reference sequence). The CDR3 is 15 residues long. The CDR3 bases are TGTGCCTGGTGGACCGGGGGCGTCAACACCGGGGAGCTGTTTTTT. Its protein product is CAWWTGGVNTGELFF. Combining the CDR3 with reference TRBV30 and TRBJ2-2 gives the whole variable domain SQTIHQWPATLVQPVGSPLSLECTVEGTSNPNLYWYRQAAGRGLQLLFYSVGIGQISSEVPQNLSASRPQDRQFILSSKKLLLSDSGFYLCAWWTGGVNTGELFFGEGSRLTVL.

This clonotype was seen ten or more times. DNA for the CDR3: TGTGCCAGCAGTTTTTTCCGGAACACTGAAGCTTTCTTT. It yields the protein CASSFFRNTEAFF. The chain joins TRBV7-9 to TRBJ1-1; D is unresolved. The CDR3 sequence is 13 residues long. Germline V gene lookup returns CDR1 SEHNR and CDR2 FQNEAQ (reference sequence). Trimming took off 6 bases at V and 1 base at J, with 9 bases between the two ends.

The J gene is TRBJ2-2, the V gene TRBV7-2; 8 bases align to TRBD2. The V and J ends lost 2 bases and 4 bases, in that order; junction bases with no gene match: 6. There are 16 residues in the CDR3. The germline V gene encodes CDR1 SGHTA and CDR2 FQGNSA. The CDR3 loop reads CASSLNAGGLTGELFF. The CDR3 bases are TGTGCCAGCAGCTTAAACGCGGGGGGTCTCACCGGGGAGCTGTTTTTT.